This T cell receptor (beta chain) comes out of a study of blood T cell repertoires in COVID-19. Study-wide background: Researchers got acute and convalescent COVID-19 samples from the United States, Italy and Spain.

Germline V gene lookup returns CDR1 LNHDA and CDR2 SQIVND (reference sequence). The CDR3 has 17 residues. Trimming pared 3 bases from V and 3 bases from J, leaving 20 bases between. In the original processing: The authors estimated nucleated cell counts from reference gene primer amplification. Method: immunoSEQ multiplex PCR; TCRdb's copy keeps in-frame clones and lacks some. V and J calls and clone size are as listed in that table; D and trimming were resolved from the DNA. The sample lists around 280,000 clones; around 87% were seen once. The V call is TRBV19, the J call TRBJ1-2; maybe TRBD1 (5 bases). The TCR was taken from a man in his 70s with acute or convalescent COVID-19. Sequencing used peripheral blood. CDR3 sequence: CASSIYSPGRAHYGYTF. CDR3 in DNA: TGTGCCAGTAGTATTTATTCGCCAGGCAGGGCACACTATGGCTACACCTTC.